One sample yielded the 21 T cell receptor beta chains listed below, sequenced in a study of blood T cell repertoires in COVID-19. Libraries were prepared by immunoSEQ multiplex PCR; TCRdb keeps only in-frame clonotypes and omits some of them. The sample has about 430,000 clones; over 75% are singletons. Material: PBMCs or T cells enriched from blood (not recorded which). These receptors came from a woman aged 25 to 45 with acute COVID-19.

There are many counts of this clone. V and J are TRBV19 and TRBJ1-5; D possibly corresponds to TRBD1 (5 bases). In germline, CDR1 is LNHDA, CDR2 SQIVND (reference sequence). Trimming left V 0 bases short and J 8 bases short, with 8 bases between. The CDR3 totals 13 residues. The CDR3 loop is CASSIDAGKPQHF. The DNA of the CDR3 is TGTGCCAGTAGTATAGACGCAGGGAAGCCCCAGCATTTT.

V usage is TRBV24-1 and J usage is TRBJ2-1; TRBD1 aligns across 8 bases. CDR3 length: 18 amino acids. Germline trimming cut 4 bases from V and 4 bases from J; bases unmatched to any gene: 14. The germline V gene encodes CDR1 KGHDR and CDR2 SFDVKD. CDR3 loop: CATSDPPGQGRVYNEQFF. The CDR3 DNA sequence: TGTGCCACCAGTGACCCCCCCGGACAGGGACGAGTATACAATGAGCAGTTCTTC.

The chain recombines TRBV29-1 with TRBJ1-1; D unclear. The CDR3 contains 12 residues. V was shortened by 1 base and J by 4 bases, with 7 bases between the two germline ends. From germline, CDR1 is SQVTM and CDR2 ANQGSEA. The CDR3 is CSVEAGTTEAFF. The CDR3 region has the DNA TGCAGCGTTGAAGCGGGTACCACTGAAGCTTTCTTT.

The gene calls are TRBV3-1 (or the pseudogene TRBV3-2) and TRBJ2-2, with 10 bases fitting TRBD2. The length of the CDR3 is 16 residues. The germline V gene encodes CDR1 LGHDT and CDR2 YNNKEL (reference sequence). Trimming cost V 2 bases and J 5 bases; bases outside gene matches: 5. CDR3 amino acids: CASSQLAGVRTGELFF. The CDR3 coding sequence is TGTGCCAGCAGCCAACTAGCGGGGGTTCGAACCGGGGAGCTGTTTTTT.

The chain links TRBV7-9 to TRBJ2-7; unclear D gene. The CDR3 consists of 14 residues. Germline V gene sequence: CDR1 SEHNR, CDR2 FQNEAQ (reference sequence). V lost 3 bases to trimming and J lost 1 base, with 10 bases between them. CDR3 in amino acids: CASSFPSESYEQYF. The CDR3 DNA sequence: TGTGCCAGCAGCTTCCCCTCGGAGTCCTACGAGCAGTACTTC.

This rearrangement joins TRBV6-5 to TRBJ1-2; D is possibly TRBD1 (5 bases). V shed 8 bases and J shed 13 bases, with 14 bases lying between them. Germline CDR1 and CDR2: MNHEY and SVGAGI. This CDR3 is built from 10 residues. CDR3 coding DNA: TGTGCCAGCTGGGAGGAGGGGTCCACCTTC. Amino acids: CASWEEGSTF.

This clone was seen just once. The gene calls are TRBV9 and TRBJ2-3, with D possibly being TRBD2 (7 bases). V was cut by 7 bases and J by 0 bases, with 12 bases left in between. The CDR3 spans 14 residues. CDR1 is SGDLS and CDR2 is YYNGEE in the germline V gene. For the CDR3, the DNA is TGTGCCAGCGCCGCGGGGGCTAGCACAGATACGCAGTATTTT. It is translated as CASAAGASTDTQYF.

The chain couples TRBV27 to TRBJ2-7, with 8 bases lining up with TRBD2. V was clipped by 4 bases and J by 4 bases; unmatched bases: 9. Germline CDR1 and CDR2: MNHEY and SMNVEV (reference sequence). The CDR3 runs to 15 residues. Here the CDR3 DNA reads TGTGCCAGCAGTTCTCAACCGGGGGGGCCGTACGAGCAGTACTTC. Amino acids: CASSSQPGGPYEQYF.

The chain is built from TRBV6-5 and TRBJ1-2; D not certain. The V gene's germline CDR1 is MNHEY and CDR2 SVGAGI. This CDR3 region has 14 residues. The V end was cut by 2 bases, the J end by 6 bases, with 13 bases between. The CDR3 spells CASSYPAPEDGYTF. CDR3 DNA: TGTGCCAGCAGTTACCCGGCGCCCGAGGATGGCTACACCTTC.

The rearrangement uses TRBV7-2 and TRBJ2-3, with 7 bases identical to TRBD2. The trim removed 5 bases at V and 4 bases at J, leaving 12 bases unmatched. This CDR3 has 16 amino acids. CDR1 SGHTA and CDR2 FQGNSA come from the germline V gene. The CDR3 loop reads CASSLSGSYTPDTQYF. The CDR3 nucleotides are TGTGCCAGCAGCCTTAGCGGGTCATATACCCCAGATACGCAGTATTTT.

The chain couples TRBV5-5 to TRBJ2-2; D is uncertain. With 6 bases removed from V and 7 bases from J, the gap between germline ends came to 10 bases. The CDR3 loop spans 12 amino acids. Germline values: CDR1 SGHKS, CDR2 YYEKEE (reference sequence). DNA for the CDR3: TGTGCCAGCACCCAAGCGATCGGGGAGCTGTTTTTT. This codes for CASTQAIGELFF.

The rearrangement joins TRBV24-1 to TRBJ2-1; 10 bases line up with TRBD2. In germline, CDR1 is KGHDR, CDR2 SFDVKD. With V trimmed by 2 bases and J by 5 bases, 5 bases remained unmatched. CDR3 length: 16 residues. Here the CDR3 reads CATSDYSGGPHNEQFF. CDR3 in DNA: TGTGCCACCAGTGATTATAGCGGGGGGCCGCACAATGAGCAGTTCTTC.

The CDR3 loop is CASSQDSRGAYGYTF. In nucleotides, the CDR3 is TGTGCCAGCAGCCAAGATAGCCGGGGGGCCTATGGCTACACCTTC. The chain couples TRBV14 to TRBJ1-2, with D possibly being TRBD1 (6 bases). This CDR3 has 15 amino acids. The V gene's germline CDR1 is SGHDN and CDR2 FVKESK. The ends were cut back, 0 bases at V and 4 bases at J, with 12 bases in the middle.

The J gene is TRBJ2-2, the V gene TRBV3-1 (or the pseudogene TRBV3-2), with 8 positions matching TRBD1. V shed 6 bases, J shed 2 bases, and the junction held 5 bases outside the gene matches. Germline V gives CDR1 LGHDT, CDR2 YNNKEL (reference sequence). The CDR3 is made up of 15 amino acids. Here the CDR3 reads CASRNTGGNTGELFF. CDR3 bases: TGTGCCAGCAGGAATACAGGGGGTAACACCGGGGAGCTGTTTTTT.

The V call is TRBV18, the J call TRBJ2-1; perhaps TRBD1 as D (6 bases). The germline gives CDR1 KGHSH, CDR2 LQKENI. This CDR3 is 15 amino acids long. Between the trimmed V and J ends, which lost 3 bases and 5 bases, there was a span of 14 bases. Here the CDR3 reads CASSPYRVGNNEQFF. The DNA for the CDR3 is TGTGCCAGCTCACCCTACAGGGTAGGGAACAATGAGCAGTTCTTC.

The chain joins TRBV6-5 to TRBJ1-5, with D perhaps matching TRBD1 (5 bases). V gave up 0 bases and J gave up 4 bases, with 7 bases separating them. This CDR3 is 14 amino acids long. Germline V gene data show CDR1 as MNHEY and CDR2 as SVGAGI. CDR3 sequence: CASSYSRVNQPQHF. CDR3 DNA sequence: TGTGCCAGCAGTTACTCCAGGGTGAATCAGCCCCAGCATTTT.

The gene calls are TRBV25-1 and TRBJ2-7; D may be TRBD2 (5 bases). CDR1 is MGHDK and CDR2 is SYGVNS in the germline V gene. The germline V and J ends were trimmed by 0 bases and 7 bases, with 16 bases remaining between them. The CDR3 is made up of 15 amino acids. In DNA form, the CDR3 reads TGTGCCAGCAGTGAATACGGGGAGATAGCTTTTGAGCAGTACTTC. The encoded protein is CASSEYGEIAFEQYF.

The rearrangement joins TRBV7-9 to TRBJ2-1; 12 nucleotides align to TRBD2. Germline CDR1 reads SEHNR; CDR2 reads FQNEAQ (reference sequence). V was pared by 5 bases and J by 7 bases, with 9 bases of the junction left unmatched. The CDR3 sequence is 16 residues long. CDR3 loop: CASSDPLAGGRNEQFF. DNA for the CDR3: TGTGCCAGCAGCGACCCGCTAGCGGGGGGGCGGAATGAGCAGTTCTTC.

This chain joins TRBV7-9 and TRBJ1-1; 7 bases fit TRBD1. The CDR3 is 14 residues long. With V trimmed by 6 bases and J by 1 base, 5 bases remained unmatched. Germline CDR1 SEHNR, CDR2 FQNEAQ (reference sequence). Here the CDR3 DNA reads TGTGCCAGCAGGGCCGGGACAGCGAACACTGAAGCTTTCTTT. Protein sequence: CASRAGTANTEAFF.

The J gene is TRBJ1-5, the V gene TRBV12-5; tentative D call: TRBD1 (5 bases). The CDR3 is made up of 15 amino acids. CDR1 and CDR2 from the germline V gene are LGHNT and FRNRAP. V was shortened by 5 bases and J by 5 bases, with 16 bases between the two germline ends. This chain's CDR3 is CASGHTGFRDQPQHF. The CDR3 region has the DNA TGTGCTAGTGGTCATACAGGTTTTCGGGATCAGCCCCAGCATTTT.

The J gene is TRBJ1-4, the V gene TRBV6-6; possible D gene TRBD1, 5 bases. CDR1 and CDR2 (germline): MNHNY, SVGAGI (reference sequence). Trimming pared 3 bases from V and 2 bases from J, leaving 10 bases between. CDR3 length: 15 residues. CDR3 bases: TGTGCCAGCAGTTATCTTGCAGGGACTAATGAAAAACTGTTTTTT. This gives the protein CASSYLAGTNEKLFF.